Described below is a single T cell receptor (beta chain) sequence and its context. Antigen unknown. The entry originates in a study of cytomegalovirus exposure and HLA in healthy donors. Findings and limits, study-wide: An analysis that came later showed most CMV-associated TCR beta chains appearing HLA-restricted.

V was clipped by 4 bases and J by 5 bases; unmatched bases: 11. CDR1 and CDR2 from the germline V gene are SGDLS and YYNGEE. The CDR3 runs to 15 residues. The primer mix had 60 Vbeta and 13 Jbeta primers. Measured with immunoSEQ multiplex PCR; TCRdb has only the in-frame clones, and not every one. The table has approximately 160,000 clones, around 82% seen once; the top ten hold about 12%. Material: PBMCs. The TCR sequence derives from a woman in her forties or fifties in good health and CMV-seropositive. The rearrangement joins TRBV9 to TRBJ2-5; 7 nucleotides match TRBD2. The CDR3, as DNA: TGTGCCAGCAGCACCCGGGACTACCGCATGGAGACCCAGTACTTC. Encoded protein: CASSTRDYRMETQYF.